What follows is one T cell receptor beta chain and its context. The sample's treatment: oral pan-JAK inhibitor, 5-10 mg twice daily. The sample comes from a study of CD8+ T cells in alopecia areata. Study in general: Treated patients were dosed with oral tofacitinib, taking 5 to 10 mg twice daily. Tofacitinib was given for 6 to 18 months, then stopped for 6 months.

RNA extraction and reverse transcription yielded cDNA as sequencing template. The protocol was immunoSEQ multiplex PCR, while the TCRdb copy is restricted to in-frame clones and leaves out a portion. The sample records over 35,000 clones, around 90% being singletons. The V gene lost 8 bases and the J gene lost 1 base, with 8 bases spanning the gap. The CDR3 contains 13 residues. The germline gives CDR1 SGHTA, CDR2 FQGNSA. V gene TRBV7-2 combines with J gene TRBJ2-2; TRBD1 might be the D (6 bases). Sequenced here: CD8+ T cells sorted from blood, sampled at week 24, from a patient treated with tofacitinib. The receptor comes from a human donor with alopecia areata. Written as DNA, the CDR3 is TGTGCCAGCGGGGGCCTGAACACCGGGGAGCTGTTTTTT. This gives the protein CASGGLNTGELFF.